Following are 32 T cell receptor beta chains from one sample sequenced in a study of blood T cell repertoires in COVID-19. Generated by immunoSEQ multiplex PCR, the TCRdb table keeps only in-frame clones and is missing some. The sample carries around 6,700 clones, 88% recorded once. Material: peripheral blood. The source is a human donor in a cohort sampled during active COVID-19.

The CDR3 DNA reads TGTGCCACGACGCAGGGGGATCGCGAGCAGTACTTC. Translating it yields CATTQGDREQYF. The chain recombines TRBV10-3 with TRBJ2-7, with 7 nucleotides matching TRBD1. CDR3 length: 12 residues. Germline V gives CDR1 ENHRY, CDR2 SYGVKD. V lost 10 bases to trimming and J lost 6 bases; unmatched junction nucleotides: 9.

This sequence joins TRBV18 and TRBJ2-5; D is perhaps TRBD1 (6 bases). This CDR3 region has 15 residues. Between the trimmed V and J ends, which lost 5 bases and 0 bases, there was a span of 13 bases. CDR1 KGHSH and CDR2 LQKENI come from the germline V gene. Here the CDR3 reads CASSTSDRHQETQYF. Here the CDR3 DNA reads TGTGCCAGCTCAACTTCAGACAGGCACCAAGAGACCCAGTACTTC. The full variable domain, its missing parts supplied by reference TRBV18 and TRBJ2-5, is NAGVMQNPRHLVRRRGQEARLRCSPMKGHSHVYWYRQLPEEGLKFMVYLQKENIIDESGMPKERFSAEFPKEGPSILRIQQVVRGDSAAYFCASSTSDRHQETQYFGPGTRLLVL.

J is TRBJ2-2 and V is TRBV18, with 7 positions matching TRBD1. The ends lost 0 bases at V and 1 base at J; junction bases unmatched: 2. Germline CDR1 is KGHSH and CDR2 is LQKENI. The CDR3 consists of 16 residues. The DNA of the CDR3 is TGTGCCAGCTCACCACCGACAGGGTTGAACACCGGGGAGCTGTTTTTT. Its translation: CASSPPTGLNTGELFF.

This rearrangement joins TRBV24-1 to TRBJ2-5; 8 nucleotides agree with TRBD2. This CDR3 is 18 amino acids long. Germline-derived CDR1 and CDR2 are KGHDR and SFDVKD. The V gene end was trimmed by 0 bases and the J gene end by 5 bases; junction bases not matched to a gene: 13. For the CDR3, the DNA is TGTGCCACCAGTGATTTGAAGGGCGGCGGGGGGCATTTCGAGACCCAGTACTTC. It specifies CATSDLKGGGGHFETQYF.

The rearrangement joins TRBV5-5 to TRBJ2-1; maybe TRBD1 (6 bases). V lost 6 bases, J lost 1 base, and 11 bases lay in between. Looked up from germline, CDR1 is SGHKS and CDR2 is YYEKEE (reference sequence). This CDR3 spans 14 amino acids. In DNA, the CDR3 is TGTGCCAGCAATTTTGACAGGTCCTACAATGAGCAGTTCTTC. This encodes CASNFDRSYNEQFF.

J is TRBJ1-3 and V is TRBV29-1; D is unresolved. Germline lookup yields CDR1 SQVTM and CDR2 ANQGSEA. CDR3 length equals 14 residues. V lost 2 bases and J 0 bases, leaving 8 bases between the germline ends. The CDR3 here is CSVEQQNSGNTIYF. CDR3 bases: TGCAGCGTTGAACAACAGAACTCTGGAAACACCATATATTTT.

The CDR3 reads CASREQGNQETQYF. Written as DNA, the CDR3 is TGTGCCAGCAGAGAACAGGGTAACCAAGAGACCCAGTACTTC. This chain uses TRBV5-4 with TRBJ2-5; a possible D gene is TRBD1 (6 bases). Germline values: CDR1 SGHNT, CDR2 YYREEE (reference sequence). Trimming shortened V by 5 bases and J by 0 bases, and 11 bases separated the two germline ends. The CDR3 covers 14 residues.

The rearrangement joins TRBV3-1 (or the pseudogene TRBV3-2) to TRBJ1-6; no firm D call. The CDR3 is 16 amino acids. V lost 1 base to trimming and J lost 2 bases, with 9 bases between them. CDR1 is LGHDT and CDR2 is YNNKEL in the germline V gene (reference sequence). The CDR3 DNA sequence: TGTGCCAGCAGCCAAGGGCCGGAGCCCTATAATTCACCCCTCCACTTT. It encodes CASSQGPEPYNSPLHF.

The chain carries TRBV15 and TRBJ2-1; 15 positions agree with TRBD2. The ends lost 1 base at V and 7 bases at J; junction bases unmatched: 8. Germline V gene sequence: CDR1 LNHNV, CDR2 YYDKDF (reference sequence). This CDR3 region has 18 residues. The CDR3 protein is CATSRAKPGTSGRNEQFF. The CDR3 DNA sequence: TGTGCCACCAGCAGAGCGAAACCCGGGACTAGCGGGAGGAATGAGCAGTTCTTC.

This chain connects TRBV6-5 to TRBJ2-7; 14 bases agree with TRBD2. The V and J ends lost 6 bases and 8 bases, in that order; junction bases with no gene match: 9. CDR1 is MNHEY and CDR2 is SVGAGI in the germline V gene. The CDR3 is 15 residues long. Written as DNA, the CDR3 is TGTGCCAGCAGCCAACGGACTAGCGGGAGGTTGCAGCAGTACTTC. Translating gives CASSQRTSGRLQQYF.

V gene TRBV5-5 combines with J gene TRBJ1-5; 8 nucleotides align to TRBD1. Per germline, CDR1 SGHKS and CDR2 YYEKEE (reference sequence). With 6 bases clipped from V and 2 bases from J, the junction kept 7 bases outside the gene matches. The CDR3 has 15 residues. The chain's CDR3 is CASTLMTGGNQPQHF. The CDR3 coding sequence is TGTGCCAGCACCCTTATGACAGGGGGCAATCAGCCCCAGCATTTT.

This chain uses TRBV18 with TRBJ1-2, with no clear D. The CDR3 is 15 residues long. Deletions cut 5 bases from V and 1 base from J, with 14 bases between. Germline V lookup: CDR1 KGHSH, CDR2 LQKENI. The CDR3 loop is CASSTTQRNNYGYTF. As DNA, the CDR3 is TGTGCCAGCTCAACGACTCAAAGAAATAACTATGGCTACACCTTC.

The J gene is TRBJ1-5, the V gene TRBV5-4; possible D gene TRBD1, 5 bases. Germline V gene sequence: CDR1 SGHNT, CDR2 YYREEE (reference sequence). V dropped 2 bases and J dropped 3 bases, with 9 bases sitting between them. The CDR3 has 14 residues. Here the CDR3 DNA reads TGTGCCAGCAGCTTCGGGGGGGTCAATCAGCCCCAGCATTTT. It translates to CASSFGGVNQPQHF.

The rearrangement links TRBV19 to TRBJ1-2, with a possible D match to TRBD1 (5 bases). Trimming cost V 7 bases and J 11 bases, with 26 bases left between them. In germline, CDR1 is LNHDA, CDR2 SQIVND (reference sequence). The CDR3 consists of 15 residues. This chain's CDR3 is CASTKAGEAGLWYTF. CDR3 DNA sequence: TGTGCCAGTACCAAAGCGGGTGAGGCAGGGCTATGGTACACCTTC. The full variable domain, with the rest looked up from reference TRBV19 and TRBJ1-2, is DGGITQSPKYLFRKEGQNVTLSCEQNLNHDAMYWYRQDPGQGLRLIYYSQIVNDFQKGDIAEGYSVSREKKESFPLTVTSAQKNPTAFYLCASTKAGEAGLWYTFGSGTRLTVV.

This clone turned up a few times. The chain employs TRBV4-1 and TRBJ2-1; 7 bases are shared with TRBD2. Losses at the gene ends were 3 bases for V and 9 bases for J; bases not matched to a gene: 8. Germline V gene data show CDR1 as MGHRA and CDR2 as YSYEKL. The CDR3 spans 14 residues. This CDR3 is CASSQQLAAGEQFF. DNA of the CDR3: TGCGCCAGCAGCCAGCAGCTAGCGGCAGGTGAGCAGTTCTTC.

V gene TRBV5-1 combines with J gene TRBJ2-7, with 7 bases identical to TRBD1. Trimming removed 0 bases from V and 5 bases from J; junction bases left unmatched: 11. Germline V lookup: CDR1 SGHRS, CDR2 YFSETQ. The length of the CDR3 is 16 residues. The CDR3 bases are TGCGCCAGCAGCTTGGTGGCCCGACAGGGCACCCACGAGCAGTACTTC. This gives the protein CASSLVARQGTHEQYF.

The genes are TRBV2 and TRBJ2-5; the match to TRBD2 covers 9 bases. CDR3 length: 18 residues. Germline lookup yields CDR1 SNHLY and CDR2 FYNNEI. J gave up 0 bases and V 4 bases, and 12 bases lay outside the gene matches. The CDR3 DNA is TGTGCCAGCAGTGGATATCGGCTAGCGGGGAGTTACCAAGAGACCCAGTACTTC. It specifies CASSGYRLAGSYQETQYF.

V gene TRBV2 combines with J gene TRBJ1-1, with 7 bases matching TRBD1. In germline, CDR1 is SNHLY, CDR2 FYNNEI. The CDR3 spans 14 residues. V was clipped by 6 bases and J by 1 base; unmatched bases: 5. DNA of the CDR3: TGTGCCAGCAGCCCAGACAGGGCGAACACTGAAGCTTTCTTT. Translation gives CASSPDRANTEAFF.

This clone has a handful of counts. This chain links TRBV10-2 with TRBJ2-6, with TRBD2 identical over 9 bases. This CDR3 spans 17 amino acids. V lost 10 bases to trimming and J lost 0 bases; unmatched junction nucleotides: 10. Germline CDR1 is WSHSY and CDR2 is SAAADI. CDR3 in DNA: TGCGCCACCAGGGATCTAGCGGGGACCTCTGGGGCCAACGTCCTGACTTTC. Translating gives CATRDLAGTSGANVLTF.

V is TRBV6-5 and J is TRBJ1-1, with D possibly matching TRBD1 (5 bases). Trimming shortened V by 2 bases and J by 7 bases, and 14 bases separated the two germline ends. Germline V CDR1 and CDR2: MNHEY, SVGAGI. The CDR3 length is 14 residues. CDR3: CASSYGAGRFEAFF. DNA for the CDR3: TGTGCCAGCAGTTACGGGGCCGGACGGTTTGAAGCTTTCTTT.

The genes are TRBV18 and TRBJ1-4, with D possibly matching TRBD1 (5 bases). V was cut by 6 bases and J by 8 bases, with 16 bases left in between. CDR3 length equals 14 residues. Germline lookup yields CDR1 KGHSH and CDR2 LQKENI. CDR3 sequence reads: CASSPGTGDEKLFF. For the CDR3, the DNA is TGTGCCAGCTCCCCGGGGACTGGCGACGAAAAACTGTTTTTT.

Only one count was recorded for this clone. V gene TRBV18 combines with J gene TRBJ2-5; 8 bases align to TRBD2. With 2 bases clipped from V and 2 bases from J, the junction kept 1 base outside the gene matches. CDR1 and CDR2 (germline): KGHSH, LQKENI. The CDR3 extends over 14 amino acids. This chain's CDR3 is CASSPGTRQETQYF. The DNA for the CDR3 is TGTGCCAGCTCACCAGGGACTAGGCAAGAGACCCAGTACTTC.

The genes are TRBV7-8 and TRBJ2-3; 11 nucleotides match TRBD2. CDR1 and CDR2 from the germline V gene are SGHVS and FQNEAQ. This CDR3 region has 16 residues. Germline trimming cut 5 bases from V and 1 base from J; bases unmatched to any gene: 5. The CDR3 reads CASSIKLAGGTDTQYF. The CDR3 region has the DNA TGTGCCAGCAGCATAAAACTAGCGGGGGGCACAGATACGCAGTATTTT.

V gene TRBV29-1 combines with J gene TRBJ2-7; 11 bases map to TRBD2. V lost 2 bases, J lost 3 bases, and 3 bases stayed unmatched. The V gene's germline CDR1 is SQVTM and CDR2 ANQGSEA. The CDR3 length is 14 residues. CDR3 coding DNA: TGCAGCGTTGAATTGACTAGCGGGAACTACGAGCAGTACTTC. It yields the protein CSVELTSGNYEQYF.

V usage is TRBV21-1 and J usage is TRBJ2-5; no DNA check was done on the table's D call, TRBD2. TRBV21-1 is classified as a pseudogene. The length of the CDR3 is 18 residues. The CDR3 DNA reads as TGTGCCAGCAGCAAATCAAGGATGGATCGAGCGGGAGGGGTGACCCAGTACTTC. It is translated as CASSKSRMDRAGGVTQYF.

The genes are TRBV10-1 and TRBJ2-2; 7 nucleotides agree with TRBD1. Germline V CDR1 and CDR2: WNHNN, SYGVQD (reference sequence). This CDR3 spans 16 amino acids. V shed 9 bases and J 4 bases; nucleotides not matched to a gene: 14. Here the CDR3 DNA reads TGCGCCAGAGGCTGTGAGGGACAGTTCATCACCGGGGAGCTGTTTTTT. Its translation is CARGCEGQFITGELFF.

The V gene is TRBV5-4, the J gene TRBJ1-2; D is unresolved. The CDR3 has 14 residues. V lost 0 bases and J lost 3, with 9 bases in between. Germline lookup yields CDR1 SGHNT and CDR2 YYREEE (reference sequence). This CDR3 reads CASSLDRSHYGYTF. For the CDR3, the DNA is TGTGCCAGCAGCTTGGACAGAAGCCACTATGGCTACACCTTC.

CDR3 bases: TGTGCCAGCAGCCACGGACAGGCGGAACGCTATAATTCACCCCTCCACTTT. Residues: CASSHGQAERYNSPLHF. The rearrangement links TRBV14 to TRBJ1-6; the match to TRBD1 covers 7 bases. This CDR3 has 17 amino acids. CDR1 and CDR2 from the germline V gene are SGHDN and FVKESK. V lost 3 bases and J lost 3; bases outside the gene matches: 8.

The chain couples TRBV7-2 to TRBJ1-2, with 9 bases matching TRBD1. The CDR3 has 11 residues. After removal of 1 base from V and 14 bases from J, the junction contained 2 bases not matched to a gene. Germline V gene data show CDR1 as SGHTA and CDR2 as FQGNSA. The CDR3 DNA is TGTGCCAGCAGCTTAGTGACAGGGGGGACCTTC. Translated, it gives CASSLVTGGTF.

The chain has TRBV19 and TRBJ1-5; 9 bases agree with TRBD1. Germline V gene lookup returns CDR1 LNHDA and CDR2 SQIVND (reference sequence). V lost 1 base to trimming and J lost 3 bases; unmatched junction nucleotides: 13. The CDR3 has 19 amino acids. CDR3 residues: CASSIGAVPGTGPNQPQHF. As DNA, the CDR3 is TGTGCCAGTAGTATAGGGGCCGTTCCCGGGACAGGGCCCAATCAGCCCCAGCATTTT.

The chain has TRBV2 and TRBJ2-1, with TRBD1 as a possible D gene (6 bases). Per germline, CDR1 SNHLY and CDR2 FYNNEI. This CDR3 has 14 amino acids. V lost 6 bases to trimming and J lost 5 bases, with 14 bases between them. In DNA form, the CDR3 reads TGTGCCAGCAGCCAGGGGCGGGCGAACAATGAGCAGTTCTTC. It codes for CASSQGRANNEQFF.

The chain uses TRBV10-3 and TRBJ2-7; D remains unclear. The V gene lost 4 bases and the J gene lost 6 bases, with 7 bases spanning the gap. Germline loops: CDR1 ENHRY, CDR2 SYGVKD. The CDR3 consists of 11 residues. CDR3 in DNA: TGTGCCATCAGTGTCTCAGGCGAGCAGTACTTC. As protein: CAISVSGEQYF.